The TCR beta chain under discussion was sequenced for a study of CD8+ T cells in alopecia areata. About the research overall: Tofacitinib dosing lasted 6 to 18 months, which was then followed by 6 months off drug.

Lesional scalp tissue (obtained by punch biopsy) and peripheral blood were collected from alopecia areata patients. The CDR3 runs to 12 residues. Germline lookup yields CDR1 SGHRS and CDR2 YFSETQ. V was pared by 4 bases and J by 8 bases, with 12 bases between. Extraction of RNA preceded its reverse transcription into cDNA, which served as the sequencing template. Method: immunoSEQ multiplex PCR; TCRdb's copy keeps in-frame clones and lacks some. Of about 69,000 clones in the sample, 60% are singletons; the top ten hold 17%. Study-level points and caveats: The study found higher clonality in lesional than normal scalp, especially in alopecia totalis/universalis. Normal skin's resident alphabeta T cells are also sequenced in scalp samples.

This clone has a handful of counts. Antigen specificity is unknown. The source is a human donor with alopecia areata. The sample in question was CD8+ T cells sorted from blood, obtained at week 0. This sequence joins TRBV5-1 and TRBJ1-1; D gene ambiguous. The CDR3 region has the DNA TGCGCCAGCAGCCCGGAGACCGGCGAAGCTTTCTTT. Translation: CASSPETGEAFF.